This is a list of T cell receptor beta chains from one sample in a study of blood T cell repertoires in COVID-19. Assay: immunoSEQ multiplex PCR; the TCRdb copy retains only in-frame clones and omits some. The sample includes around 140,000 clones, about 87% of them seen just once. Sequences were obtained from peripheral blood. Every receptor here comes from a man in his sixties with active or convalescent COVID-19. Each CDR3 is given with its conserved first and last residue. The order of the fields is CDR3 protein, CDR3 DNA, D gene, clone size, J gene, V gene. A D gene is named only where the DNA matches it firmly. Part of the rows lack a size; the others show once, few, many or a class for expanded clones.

CASSAGIGETQYF | TGTGCCAGCTCGGCGGGGATCGGAGAGACCCAGTACTTC | - | once | TRBJ2-5 | TRBV18
CASSSTGADYNEQFF | TGCGCCAGCAGCTCTACAGGGGCGGATTACAATGAGCAGTTCTTC | TRBD1 | - | TRBJ2-1 | TRBV5-1
CASSGGTSDSYEQYF | TGTGCCAGCAGCGGAGGGACTAGCGACTCCTACGAGCAGTACTTC | TRBD2 | few | TRBJ2-7 | TRBV7-9
CASSRGSSGTDTQYF | TGTGCCAGCAGCAGAGGATCTAGCGGGACAGATACGCAGTATTTT | TRBD2 | - | TRBJ2-3 | TRBV5-4
CASTGRGDYGYTF | TGCGCCAGCACCGGCCGGGGTGACTATGGCTACACCTTC | - | few | TRBJ1-2 | TRBV4-1
CASSSDRGQTGELFF | TGTGCCAGCAGTTCGGACAGGGGGCAGACCGGGGAGCTGTTTTTT | TRBD1 | - | TRBJ2-2 | TRBV27
CASSWTADYGYTF | TGTGCCAGCAGTTGGACAGCAGACTATGGCTACACCTTC | - | - | TRBJ1-2 | TRBV6-5
CASGPGVDTQYF | TGCGCCAGCGGACCAGGGGTGGATACGCAGTATTTT | - | - | TRBJ2-3 | TRBV5-1
CASSEPNRGGKETQYF | TGTGCCAGCAGTGAACCCAACAGGGGTGGGAAAGAGACCCAGTACTTC | TRBD1 | - | TRBJ2-5 | TRBV6-1
CASSLGHNEKLFF | TGTGCCAGCAGCTTGGGACACAATGAAAAACTGTTTTTT | - | once | TRBJ1-4 | TRBV5-6
CATGENLYNEQFF | TGTGCCACCGGGGAGAACCTCTACAATGAGCAGTTCTTC | - | once | TRBJ2-1 | TRBV24-1
CAISESGTGNYEQYF | TGTGCCATCAGTGAGTCTGGGACAGGCAACTACGAGCAGTACTTC | TRBD1 | once | TRBJ2-7 | TRBV10-3
CASDTAGAPQYF | TGTGCCAGCGACACAGCAGGGGCCCCCCAGTACTTC | - | - | TRBJ2-5 | TRBV28
CAIQREGAYNEQFF | TGTGCCATCCAGCGGGAGGGTGCCTACAATGAGCAGTTCTTC | TRBD2 | few | TRBJ2-1 | TRBV15
CATSDTDRGGETQYF | TGTGCCACCAGTGATACGGACAGGGGTGGAGAGACCCAGTACTTC | TRBD1 | - | TRBJ2-5 | TRBV24-1
CASSPRGSPPGELFF | TGTGCCAGCAGCCCCAGGGGGTCCCCACCCGGGGAGCTGTTTTTT | TRBD1 | - | TRBJ2-2 | TRBV3-1/TRBV3-2
CASSDRTSGYNEQFF | TGTGCCAGCAGTGACCGGACTAGCGGTTACAATGAGCAGTTCTTC | TRBD2 | - | TRBJ2-1 | TRBV6-4
CASRDVRGMGEKLFF | TGTGCCAGCAGAGACGTCAGGGGAATGGGGGAAAAACTGTTTTTT | - | - | TRBJ1-4 | TRBV27
CASSYFGTGTYEQYF | TGTGCCAGCAGTTACTTTGGAACGGGGACCTACGAGCAGTACTTC | - | - | TRBJ2-7 | TRBV6-6